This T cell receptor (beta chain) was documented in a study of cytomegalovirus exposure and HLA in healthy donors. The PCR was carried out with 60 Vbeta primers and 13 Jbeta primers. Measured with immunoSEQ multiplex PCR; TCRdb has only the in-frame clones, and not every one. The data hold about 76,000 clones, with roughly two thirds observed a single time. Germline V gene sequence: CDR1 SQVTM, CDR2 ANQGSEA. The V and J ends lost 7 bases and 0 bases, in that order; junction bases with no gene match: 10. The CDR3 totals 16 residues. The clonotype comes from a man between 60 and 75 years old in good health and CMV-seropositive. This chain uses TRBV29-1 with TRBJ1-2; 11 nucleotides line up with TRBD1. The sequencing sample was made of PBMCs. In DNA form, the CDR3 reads TGCAGCGCTTTCCGGGACAGGGGGGAAGCTAACTATGGCTACACCTTC. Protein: CSAFRDRGEANYGYTF.